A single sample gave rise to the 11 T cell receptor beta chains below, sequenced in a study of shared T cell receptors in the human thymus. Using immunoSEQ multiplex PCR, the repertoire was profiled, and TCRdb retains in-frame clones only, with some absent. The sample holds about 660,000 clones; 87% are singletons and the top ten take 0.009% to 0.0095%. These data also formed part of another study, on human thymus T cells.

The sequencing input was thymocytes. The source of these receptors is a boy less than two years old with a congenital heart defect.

The CDR3: CASSIDWTGTGSGNTIYF. In DNA form, the CDR3 reads TGTGCCAGTAGTATAGATTGGACCGGGACAGGCTCTGGAAACACCATATATTTT. The rearrangement links TRBV19 to TRBJ1-3; TRBD1 agrees at 8 bases. Germline V gives CDR1 LNHDA, CDR2 SQIVND (reference sequence). The CDR3 runs to 18 residues. V was pared by 0 bases and J by 0 bases, with 7 bases of the junction left unmatched. Based on the CDR3 plus reference TRBV19 and TRBJ1-3, the full variable domain is DGGITQSPKYLFRKEGQNVTLSCEQNLNHDAMYWYRQDPGQGLRLIYYSQIVNDFQKGDIAEGYSVSREKKESFPLTVTSAQKNPTAFYLCASSIDWTGTGSGNTIYFGEGSWLTVV.

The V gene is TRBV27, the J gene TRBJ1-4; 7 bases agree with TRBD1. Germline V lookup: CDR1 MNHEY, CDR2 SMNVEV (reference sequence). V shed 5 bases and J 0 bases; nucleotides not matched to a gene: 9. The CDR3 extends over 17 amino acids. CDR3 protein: CASSEGATGPTNEKLFF. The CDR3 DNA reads TGTGCCAGCAGTGAGGGGGCTACAGGGCCAACTAATGAAAAACTGTTTTTT.

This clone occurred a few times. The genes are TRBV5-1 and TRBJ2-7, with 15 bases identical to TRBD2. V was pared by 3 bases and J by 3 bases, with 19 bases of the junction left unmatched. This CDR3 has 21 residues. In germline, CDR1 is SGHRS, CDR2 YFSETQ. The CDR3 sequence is CASSSWGLAGGRPGDFYEQYF. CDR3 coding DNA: TGCGCCAGCAGCTCTTGGGGACTAGCGGGAGGCCGCCCTGGGGATTTCTACGAGCAGTACTTC.

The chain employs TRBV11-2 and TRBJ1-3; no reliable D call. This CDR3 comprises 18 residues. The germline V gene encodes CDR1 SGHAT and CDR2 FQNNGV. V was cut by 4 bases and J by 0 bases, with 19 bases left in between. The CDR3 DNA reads TGTGCCAGCAGCTCCACAGCTCATAGTACCCCCTCTGGAAACACCATATATTTT. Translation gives CASSSTAHSTPSGNTIYF.

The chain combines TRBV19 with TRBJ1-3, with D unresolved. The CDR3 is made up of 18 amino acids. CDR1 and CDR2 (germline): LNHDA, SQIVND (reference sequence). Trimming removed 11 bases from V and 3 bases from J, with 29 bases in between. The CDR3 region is CASLGGPAPSEIGNTIYF. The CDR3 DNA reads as TGTGCCTCCCTCGGAGGGCCCGCGCCTTCGGAGATTGGAAACACCATATATTTT.

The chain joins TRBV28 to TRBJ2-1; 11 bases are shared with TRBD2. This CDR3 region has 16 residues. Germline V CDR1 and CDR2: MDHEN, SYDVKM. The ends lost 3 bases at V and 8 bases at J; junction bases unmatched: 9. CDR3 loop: CASSLTSGERGDEQFF. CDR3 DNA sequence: TGTGCCAGCAGTTTGACTAGCGGGGAACGGGGGGATGAGCAGTTCTTC.

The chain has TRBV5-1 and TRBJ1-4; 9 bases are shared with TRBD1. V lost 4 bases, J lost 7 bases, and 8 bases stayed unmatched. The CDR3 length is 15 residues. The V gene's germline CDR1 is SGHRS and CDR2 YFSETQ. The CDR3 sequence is CASSKRTGEIEKLFF. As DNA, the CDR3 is TGCGCCAGCAGCAAACGGACAGGGGAAATTGAAAAACTGTTTTTT.

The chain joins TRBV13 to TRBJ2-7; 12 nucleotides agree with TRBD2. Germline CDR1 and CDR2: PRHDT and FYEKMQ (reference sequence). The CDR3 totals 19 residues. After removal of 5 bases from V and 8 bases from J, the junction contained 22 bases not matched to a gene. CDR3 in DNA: TGTGCCAGCAGCCGAGGGCGGACGGGACAAAAGACTAGCGGGAGTAAGCAGTACTTC. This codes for CASSRGRTGQKTSGSKQYF.

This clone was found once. The DNA for the CDR3 is TGTGCCAGCAGCGTAGAGGGGGGGTCCCTGGATACGCAGTATTTT. Encoded protein: CASSVEGGSLDTQYF. The rearrangement uses TRBV9 and TRBJ2-3; TRBD2 is a possible D gene (7 bases). There are 15 residues in the CDR3. The germline CDR1 and CDR2 sequences are SGDLS and YYNGEE. Trimming took 0 bases from V and 6 from J, leaving 14 bases between them.

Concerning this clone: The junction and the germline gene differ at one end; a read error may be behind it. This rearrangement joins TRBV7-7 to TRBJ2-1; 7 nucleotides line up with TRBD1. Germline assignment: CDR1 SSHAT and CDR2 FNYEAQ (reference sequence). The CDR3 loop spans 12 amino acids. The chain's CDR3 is CASSPTGSEQFF. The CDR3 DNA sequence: TGTGCTAGCAGCCCGACAGGGAGCGAGCAGTTCTTC. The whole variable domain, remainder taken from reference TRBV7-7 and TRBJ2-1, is GAGVSQSPRYKVTKRGQDVTLRCDPISSHATLYWYQQALGQGPEFLTYFNYEAQPDKSGLPSDRFSAERPEGSISTLTIQRTEQRDSAMYRCASSPTGSEQFFGPGTRLTVL.

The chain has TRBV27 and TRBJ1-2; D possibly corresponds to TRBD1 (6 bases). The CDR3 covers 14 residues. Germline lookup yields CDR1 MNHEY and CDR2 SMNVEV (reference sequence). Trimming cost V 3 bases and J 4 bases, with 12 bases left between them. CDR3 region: CASSFGGGAYGYTF. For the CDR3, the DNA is TGTGCCAGCAGTTTTGGGGGGGGCGCCTATGGCTACACCTTC.